One sample yielded the 17 T cell receptor beta chains listed below, sequenced in a study of cytomegalovirus exposure and HLA in healthy donors. Vbeta (60) and Jbeta (13) primers were used in the PCR. The table came from immunoSEQ multiplex PCR; TCRdb's copy has only in-frame clones and leaves some out. The table includes about 83,000 clones, more than 70% detected once. Sequencing was performed on PBMCs. These TCRs come from a man aged 55 to 70 in good health and CMV-seronegative.

This chain links TRBV1 with TRBJ1-1; the D segment call TRBD1 is taken from the table without a DNA check. TRBV1 is a pseudogene segment. This CDR3 has 15 residues. The chain's CDR3 is CASSQNDRRDTEAFF. The DNA for the CDR3 is TGCGCCAGCAGCCAAAACGACAGAAGGGACACTGAAGCTTTCTTT.

The rearrangement links TRBV6-1 to TRBJ1-5, with 7 positions matching TRBD1. V trimming: 7 bases; J trimming: 1 base; junction bases outside the gene matches: 4. The CDR3 has 14 amino acids. The germline V gene has CDR1 MNHNS and CDR2 SASEGT. The CDR3 reads CASNRDRSNQPQHF. CDR3 nucleotide sequence: TGTGCCAGCAACCGGGACAGAAGCAATCAGCCCCAGCATTTT.

This clone was picked up many times. The J gene is TRBJ2-7, the V gene TRBV5-6, with D tentatively TRBD1 (6 bases). Germline-derived CDR1 and CDR2 are SGHDT and YYEEEE. V was shortened by 0 bases and J by 7 bases, with 11 bases between the two germline ends. The CDR3 totals 13 residues. Written as DNA, the CDR3 is TGTGCCAGCAGCTTGGGACAGGTAGGAGAGCAGTACTTC. Translated, it gives CASSLGQVGEQYF.

CDR3 in DNA: TGTGCAAGTCGCGGGGGGACTAGCGGGGGGTCGAAGTACGAGCAGTACTTC. It translates to CASRGGTSGGSKYEQYF. The chain recombines TRBV12-2 with TRBJ2-7; the table's D call of TRBD2 was not tested on the DNA. TRBV12-2 represents a pseudogene. CDR3 length: 17 amino acids.

The CDR3 reads CASSVGPPDTQYF. In nucleotides, the CDR3 is TGTGCCAGCAGCGTAGGGCCCCCAGATACGCAGTATTTT. The J gene is TRBJ2-3, the V gene TRBV9; unclear D gene. The V end was cut by 0 bases, the J end by 4 bases, with 6 bases between. Per the germline V gene, CDR1 is SGDLS and CDR2 is YYNGEE. The CDR3 sequence is 13 residues long.

This rearrangement joins TRBV15 to TRBJ2-3; 9 bases agree with TRBD2. The CDR3 is 17 amino acids. The J segment lost 3 bases and the V segment lost 3 bases, leaving 10 bases of the junction unmatched. Germline CDR1 and CDR2: LNHNV and YYDKDF (reference sequence). The CDR3 nucleotides are TGTGCCACCAGCAGTTTTGGCGGGGGGGCTAAGACAGATACGCAGTATTTT. Amino acid sequence: CATSSFGGGAKTDTQYF. Drawing the rest from reference TRBV15 and TRBJ2-3, the complete variable domain is DAMVIQNPRYQVTQFGKPVTLSCSQTLNHNVMYWYQQKSSQAPKLLFHYYDKDFNNEADTPDNFQSRRPNTSFCFLDIRSPGLGDTAMYLCATSSFGGGAKTDTQYFGPGTRLTVL.

A remark on this clone: The sample holds other DNA sequences that translate to the same CDR3. V is TRBV30 and J is TRBJ2-7, with 8 positions matching TRBD1. The CDR3 consists of 15 residues. Germline V gene sequence: CDR1 GTSNPN, CDR2 SVGIG (reference sequence). V lost 3 bases and J lost 0; bases outside the gene matches: 7. The CDR3 nucleotides are TGTGCCTGGAGCGTCCCAGGGGGCGCCTCCTACGAGCAGTACTTC. Translating it yields CAWSVPGGASYEQYF.

CDR3 nucleotide sequence: TGCGCCAGCAGCTTGGTGGTACTGGGACAGGGGTTTGAAAAACTGTTTTTT. It codes for CASSLVVLGQGFEKLFF. The V gene is TRBV5-1, the J gene TRBJ1-4, with 10 bases lining up with TRBD1. The length of the CDR3 is 17 residues. The germline V gene encodes CDR1 SGHRS and CDR2 YFSETQ. After removal of 0 bases from V and 7 bases from J, the junction contained 9 bases not matched to a gene.

A few counts support this clone. This rearrangement joins TRBV7-8 to TRBJ2-5, with D possibly TRBD1 on 5 matching bases. CDR3 length equals 16 residues. Germline lookup yields CDR1 SGHVS and CDR2 FQNEAQ. V was clipped by 2 bases and J by 1 base, with 14 bases between them. CDR3 amino acids: CASSLIQVRAQETQYF. The CDR3 DNA sequence: TGTGCCAGCAGCTTAATTCAGGTCAGGGCCCAAGAGACCCAGTACTTC.

The chain is built from TRBV9 and TRBJ2-7; TRBD1 agrees at 10 bases. The CDR3 loop spans 15 amino acids. V trimming: 4 bases; J trimming: 7 bases; junction bases outside the gene matches: 11. Germline CDR1 and CDR2: SGDLS and YYNGEE. CDR3: CASSPRDRGTWEQYF. The CDR3 DNA follows: TGTGCCAGCAGCCCGAGGGACAGGGGAACCTGGGAGCAGTACTTC.

This clone turned up a few times. The V gene is TRBV4-1, the J gene TRBJ2-5, with D possibly TRBD2 on 6 matching bases. Germline V gives CDR1 MGHRA, CDR2 YSYEKL. The CDR3 spans 15 residues. V was pared by 4 bases and J by 2 bases, with 14 bases between. The CDR3 DNA follows: TGCGCCAGCAGCCTGCTGGGACTCCGACAAGAGACCCAGTACTTC. This translates into CASSLLGLRQETQYF.

The V and J genes are TRBV6-5 and TRBJ2-7; D gene unclear. V lost 6 bases and J 4 bases, leaving 7 bases between the germline ends. The CDR3 totals 11 residues. The germline V gene encodes CDR1 MNHEY and CDR2 SVGAGI. The DNA for the CDR3 is TGTGCCAGCAGAATGGAGTACGAGCAGTACTTC. This sequence encodes CASRMEYEQYF.

A remark on this clone: The same CDR3 can be traced to other DNA sequences in this sample. This chain uses TRBV2 with TRBJ1-1; tentative D call: TRBD1 (5 bases). There are 14 residues in the CDR3. Per the germline V gene, CDR1 is SNHLY and CDR2 is FYNNEI. The V end was cut by 2 bases, the J end by 1 base, with 8 bases between. The CDR3 sequence: CASSERGANTEAFF. CDR3 nucleotides: TGTGCCAGCAGTGAAAGGGGCGCGAACACTGAAGCTTTCTTT. Using reference TRBV2 and TRBJ1-1 for the parts outside the CDR3, the full variable domain is EPEVTQTPSHQVTQMGQEVILRCVPISNHLYFYWYRQILGQKVEFLVSFYNNEISEKSEIFDDQFSVERPDGSNFTLKIRSTKLEDSAMYFCASSERGANTEAFFGQGTRLTVV.

The chain uses TRBV9 and TRBJ1-6, with TRBD1 as a possible D gene (5 bases). The CDR3 is made up of 14 amino acids. Trimming removed 3 bases at V and 7 bases at J, with 11 bases between. CDR1 is SGDLS, CDR2 YYNGEE, per germline. The DNA of the CDR3 is TGTGCCAGCAGCGCCCGACAGATAAATTCACCCCTCCACTTT. Its translation is CASSARQINSPLHF.

This chain joins TRBV19 and TRBJ2-7, with TRBD1 matching over 12 bases. With 3 bases clipped from V and 5 bases from J, the junction kept 5 bases outside the gene matches. Germline V gene sequence: CDR1 LNHDA, CDR2 SQIVND (reference sequence). CDR3 length: 15 residues. The CDR3 here is CASSIGTGGTDEQYF. CDR3 nucleotide sequence: TGTGCCAGTAGTATTGGGACAGGGGGCACAGACGAGCAGTACTTC.

The chain links TRBV9 to TRBJ2-1, with 7 bases fitting TRBD1. Germline V gene data show CDR1 as SGDLS and CDR2 as YYNGEE. Trimming at V came to 9 bases and at J to 9 bases, leaving 15 bases not matched to a gene. This CDR3 region has 14 residues. The CDR3 bases are TGTGCCACCTCATCGGGACAGTCCGTGAGTGAGCAGTTCTTC. This translates into CATSSGQSVSEQFF. Using reference TRBV9 and TRBJ2-1 for the parts outside the CDR3, the full variable domain is DSGVTQTPKHLITATGQRVTLRCSPRSGDLSVYWYQQSLDQGLQFLIQYYNGEERAKGNILERFSAQQFPDLHSELNLSSLELGDSALYFCATSSGQSVSEQFFGPGTRLTVL.

The chain is built from TRBV30 and TRBJ2-5; 13 bases agree with TRBD2. Germline-derived CDR1 and CDR2 are GTSNPN and SVGIG (reference sequence). There are 14 residues in the CDR3. J was trimmed by 2 bases and V by 3 bases; bases with no gene match: 0. The CDR3 here is CAWRLAGGQETQYF. In nucleotides, the CDR3 is TGTGCCTGGAGACTAGCGGGGGGGCAAGAGACCCAGTACTTC.